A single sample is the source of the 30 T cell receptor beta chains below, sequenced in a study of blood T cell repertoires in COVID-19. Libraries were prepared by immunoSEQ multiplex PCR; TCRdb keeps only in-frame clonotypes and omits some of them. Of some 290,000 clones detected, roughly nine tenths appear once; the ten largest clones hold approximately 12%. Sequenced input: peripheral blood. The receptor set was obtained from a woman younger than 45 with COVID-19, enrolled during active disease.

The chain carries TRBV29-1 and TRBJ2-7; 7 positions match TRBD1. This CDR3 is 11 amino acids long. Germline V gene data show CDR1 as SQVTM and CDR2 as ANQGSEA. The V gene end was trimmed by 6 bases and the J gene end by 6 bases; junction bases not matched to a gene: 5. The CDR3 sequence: CSVAQGFEQYF. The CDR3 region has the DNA TGCAGCGTAGCACAGGGGTTCGAGCAGTACTTC.

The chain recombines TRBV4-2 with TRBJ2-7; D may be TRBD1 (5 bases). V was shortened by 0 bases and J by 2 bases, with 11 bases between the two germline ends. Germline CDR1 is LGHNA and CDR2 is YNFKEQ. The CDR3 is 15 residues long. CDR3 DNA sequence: TGTGCCAGCAGCCAAGATAGGGGCGGAACCTACGAGCAGTACTTC. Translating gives CASSQDRGGTYEQYF.

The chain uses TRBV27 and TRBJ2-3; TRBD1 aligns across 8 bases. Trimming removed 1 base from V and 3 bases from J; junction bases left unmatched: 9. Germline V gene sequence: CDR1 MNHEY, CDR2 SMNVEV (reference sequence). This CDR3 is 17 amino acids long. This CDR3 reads CASSLLVAQGATDTQYF. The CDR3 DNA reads TGTGCCAGCAGTTTATTAGTGGCGCAGGGGGCGACAGATACGCAGTATTTT.

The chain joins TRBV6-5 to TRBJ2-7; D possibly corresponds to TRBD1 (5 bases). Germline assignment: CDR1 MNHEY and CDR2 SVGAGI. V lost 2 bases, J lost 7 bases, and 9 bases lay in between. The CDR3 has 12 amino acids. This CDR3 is CASSYEKGEQYF. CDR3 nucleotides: TGTGCCAGCAGTTACGAAAAGGGGGAGCAGTACTTC.

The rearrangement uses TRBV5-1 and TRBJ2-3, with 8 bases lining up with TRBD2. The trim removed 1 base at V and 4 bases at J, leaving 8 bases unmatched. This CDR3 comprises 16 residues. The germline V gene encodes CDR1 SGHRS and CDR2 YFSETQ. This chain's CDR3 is CASSLMRRGAADTQYF. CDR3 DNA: TGCGCCAGCAGCTTGATGAGGCGGGGGGCCGCAGATACGCAGTATTTT.

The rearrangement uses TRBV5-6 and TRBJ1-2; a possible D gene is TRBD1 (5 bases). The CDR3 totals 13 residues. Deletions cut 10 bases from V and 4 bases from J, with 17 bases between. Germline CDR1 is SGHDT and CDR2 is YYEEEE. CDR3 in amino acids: CAGRYSGGYGYTF. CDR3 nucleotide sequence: TGTGCCGGTAGATACTCCGGGGGCTATGGCTACACCTTC.

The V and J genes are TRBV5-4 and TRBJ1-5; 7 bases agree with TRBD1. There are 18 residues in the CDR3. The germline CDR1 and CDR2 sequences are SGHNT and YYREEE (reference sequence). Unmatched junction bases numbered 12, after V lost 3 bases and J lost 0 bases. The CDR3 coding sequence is TGTGCCAGCAGCTCGCTCCCTGGGACAGAAGATAGCAATCAGCCCCAGCATTTT. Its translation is CASSSLPGTEDSNQPQHF.

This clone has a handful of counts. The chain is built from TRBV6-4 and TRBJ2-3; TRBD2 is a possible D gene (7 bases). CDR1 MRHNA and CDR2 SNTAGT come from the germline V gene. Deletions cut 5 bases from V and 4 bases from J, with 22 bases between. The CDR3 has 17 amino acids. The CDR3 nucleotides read TGTGCCAGCAGTAGTGACGTGGGGGGGCCAATGGCAGATACGCAGTATTTT. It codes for CASSSDVGGPMADTQYF.

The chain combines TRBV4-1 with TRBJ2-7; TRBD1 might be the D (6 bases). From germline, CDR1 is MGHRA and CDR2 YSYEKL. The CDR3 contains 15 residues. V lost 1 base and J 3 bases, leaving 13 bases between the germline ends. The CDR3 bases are TGCGCCAGCAGCCAAGTCGGGTCACAGGGCTACGAGCAGTACTTC. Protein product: CASSQVGSQGYEQYF.

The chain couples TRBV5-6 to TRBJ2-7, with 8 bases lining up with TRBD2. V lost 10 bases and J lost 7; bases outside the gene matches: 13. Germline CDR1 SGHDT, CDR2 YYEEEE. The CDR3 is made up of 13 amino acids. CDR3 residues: CASGERGNWEQYF. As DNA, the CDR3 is TGTGCCTCGGGTGAGCGGGGGAACTGGGAGCAGTACTTC. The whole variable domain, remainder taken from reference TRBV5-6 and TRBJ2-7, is DAGVTQSPTHLIKTRGQQVTLRCSPKSGHDTVSWYQQALGQGPQFIFQYYEEEERQRGNFPDRFSGHQFPNYSSELNVNALLLGDSALYLCASGERGNWEQYFGPGTRLTVT.

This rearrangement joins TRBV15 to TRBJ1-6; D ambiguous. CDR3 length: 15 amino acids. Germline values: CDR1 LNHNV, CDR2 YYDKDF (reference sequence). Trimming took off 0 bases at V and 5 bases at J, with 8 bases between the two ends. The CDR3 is CATSRDRTDNSPLHF. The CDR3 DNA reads TGTGCCACCAGCAGAGATCGCACAGATAATTCACCCCTCCACTTT. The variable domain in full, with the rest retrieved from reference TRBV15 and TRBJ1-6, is DAMVIQNPRYQVTQFGKPVTLSCSQTLNHNVMYWYQQKSSQAPKLLFHYYDKDFNNEADTPDNFQSRRPNTSFCFLDIRSPGLGDTAMYLCATSRDRTDNSPLHFGNGTRLTVT.

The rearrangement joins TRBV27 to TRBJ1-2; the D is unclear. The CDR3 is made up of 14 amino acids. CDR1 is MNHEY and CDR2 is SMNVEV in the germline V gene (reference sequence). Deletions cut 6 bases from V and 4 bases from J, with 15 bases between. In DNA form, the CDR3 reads TGTGCCAGCAGGGAGGAAGGGAGGGCCTATGGCTACACCTTC. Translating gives CASREEGRAYGYTF.

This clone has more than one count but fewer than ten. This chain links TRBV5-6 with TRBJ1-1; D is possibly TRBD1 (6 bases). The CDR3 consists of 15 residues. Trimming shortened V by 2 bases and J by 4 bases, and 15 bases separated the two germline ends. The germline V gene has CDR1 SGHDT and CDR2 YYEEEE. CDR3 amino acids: CASSLRGASGTEAFF. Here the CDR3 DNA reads TGTGCCAGCAGCTTACGGGGGGCGTCGGGCACTGAAGCTTTCTTT.

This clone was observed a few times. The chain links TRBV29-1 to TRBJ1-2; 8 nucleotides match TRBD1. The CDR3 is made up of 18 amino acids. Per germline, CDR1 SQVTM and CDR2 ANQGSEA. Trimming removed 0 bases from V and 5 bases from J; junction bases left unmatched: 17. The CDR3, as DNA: TGCAGCGTTGAAGATGAAGGGTTTGGGGACAGGCGGAAGTATGGCTACACCTTC. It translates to CSVEDEGFGDRRKYGYTF.

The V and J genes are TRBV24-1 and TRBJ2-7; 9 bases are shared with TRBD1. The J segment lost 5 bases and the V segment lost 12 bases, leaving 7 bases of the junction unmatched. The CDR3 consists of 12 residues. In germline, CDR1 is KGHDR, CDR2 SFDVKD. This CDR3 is CASDRGLDEQYF. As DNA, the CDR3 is TGTGCCTCCGACAGGGGGTTGGACGAGCAGTACTTC.

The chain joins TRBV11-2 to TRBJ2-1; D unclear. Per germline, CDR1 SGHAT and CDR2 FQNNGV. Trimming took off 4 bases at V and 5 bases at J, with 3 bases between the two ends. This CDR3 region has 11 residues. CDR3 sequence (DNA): TGTGCCAGCAGCTATAACAATGAGCAGTTCTTC. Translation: CASSYNNEQFF.

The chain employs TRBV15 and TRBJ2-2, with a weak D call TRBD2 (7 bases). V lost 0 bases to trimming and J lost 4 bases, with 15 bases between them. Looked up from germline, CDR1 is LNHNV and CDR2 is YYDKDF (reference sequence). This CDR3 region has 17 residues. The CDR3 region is CATSRDLGGGGTGELFF. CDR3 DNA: TGTGCCACCAGCAGAGATTTGGGAGGGGGTGGCACCGGGGAGCTGTTTTTT.

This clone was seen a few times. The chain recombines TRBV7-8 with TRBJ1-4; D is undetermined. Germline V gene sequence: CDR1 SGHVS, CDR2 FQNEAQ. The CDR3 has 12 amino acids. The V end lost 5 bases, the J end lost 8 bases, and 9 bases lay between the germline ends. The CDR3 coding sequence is TGTGCCAGCAGCCCCTCGGGGGAAAAACTGTTTTTT. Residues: CASSPSGEKLFF.

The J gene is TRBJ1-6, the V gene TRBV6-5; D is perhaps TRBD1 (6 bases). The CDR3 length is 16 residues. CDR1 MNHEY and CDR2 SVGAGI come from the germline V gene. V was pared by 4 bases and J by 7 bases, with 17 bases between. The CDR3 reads CASSFSAATGNSPLHF. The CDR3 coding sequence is TGTGCCAGCAGTTTTTCGGCAGCCACAGGGAATTCACCCCTCCACTTT.

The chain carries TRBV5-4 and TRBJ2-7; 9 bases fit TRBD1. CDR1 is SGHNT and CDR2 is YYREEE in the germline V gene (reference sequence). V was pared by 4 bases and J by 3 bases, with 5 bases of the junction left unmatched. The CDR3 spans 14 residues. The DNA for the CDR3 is TGTGCCAGCAGCCGGGACAGGGTAGGCTACGAGCAGTACTTC. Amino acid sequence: CASSRDRVGYEQYF.

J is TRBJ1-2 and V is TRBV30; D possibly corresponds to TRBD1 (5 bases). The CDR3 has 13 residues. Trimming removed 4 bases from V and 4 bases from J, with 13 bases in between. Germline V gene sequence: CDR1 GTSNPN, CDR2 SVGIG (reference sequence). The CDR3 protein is CAWIGAGLYGYTF. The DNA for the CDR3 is TGTGCCTGGATAGGCGCAGGGCTCTATGGCTACACCTTC.

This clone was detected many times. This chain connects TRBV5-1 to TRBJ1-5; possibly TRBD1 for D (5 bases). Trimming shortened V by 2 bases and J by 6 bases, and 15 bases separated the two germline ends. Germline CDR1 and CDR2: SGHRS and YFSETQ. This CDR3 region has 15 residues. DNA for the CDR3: TGCGCCAGCAGCTTTCGTGGGAGGGGCTCTCAGCCCCAGCATTTT. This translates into CASSFRGRGSQPQHF.

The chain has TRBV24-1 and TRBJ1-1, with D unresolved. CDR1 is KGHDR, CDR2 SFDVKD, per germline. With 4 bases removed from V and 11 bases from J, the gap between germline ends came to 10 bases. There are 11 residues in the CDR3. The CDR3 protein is CATSEAGGAFF. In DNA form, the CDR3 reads TGTGCCACCAGTGAAGCAGGCGGGGCTTTCTTT.

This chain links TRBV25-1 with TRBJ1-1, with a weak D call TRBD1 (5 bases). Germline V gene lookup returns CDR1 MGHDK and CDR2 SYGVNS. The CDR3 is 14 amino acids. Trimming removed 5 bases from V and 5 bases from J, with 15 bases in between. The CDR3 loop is CASSIGFGGTEAFF. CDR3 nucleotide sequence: TGTGCCAGCAGTATCGGTTTCGGGGGGACTGAAGCTTTCTTT.

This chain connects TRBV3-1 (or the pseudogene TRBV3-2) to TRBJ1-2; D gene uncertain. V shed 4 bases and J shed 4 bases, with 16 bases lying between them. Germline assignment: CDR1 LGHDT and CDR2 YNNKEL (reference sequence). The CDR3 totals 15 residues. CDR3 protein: CASSPTGGQIYGYTF. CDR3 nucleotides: TGTGCCAGCAGCCCCACGGGCGGGCAGATCTATGGCTACACCTTC.

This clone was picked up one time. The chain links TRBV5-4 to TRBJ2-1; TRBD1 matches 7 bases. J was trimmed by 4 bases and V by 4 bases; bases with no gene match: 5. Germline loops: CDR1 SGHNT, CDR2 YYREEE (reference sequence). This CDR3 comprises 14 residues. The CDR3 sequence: CASSNGQAYNEQFF. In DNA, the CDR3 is TGTGCCAGCAGCAATGGACAGGCATACAATGAGCAGTTCTTC.

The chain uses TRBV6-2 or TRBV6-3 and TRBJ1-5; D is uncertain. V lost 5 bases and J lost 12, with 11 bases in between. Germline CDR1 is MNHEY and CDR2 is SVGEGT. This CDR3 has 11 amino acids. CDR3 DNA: TGTGCCAGCAGTGGGCCGGGGTTCCAGCATTTT. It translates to CASSGPGFQHF.

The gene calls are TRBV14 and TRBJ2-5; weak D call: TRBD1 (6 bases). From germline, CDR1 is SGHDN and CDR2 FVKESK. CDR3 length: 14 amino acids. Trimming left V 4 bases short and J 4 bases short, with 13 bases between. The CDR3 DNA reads TGTGCCAGCAGCCCAGGATCAGGGGTAGAGACCCAGTACTTC. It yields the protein CASSPGSGVETQYF. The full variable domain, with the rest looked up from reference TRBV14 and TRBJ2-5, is EAGVTQFPSHSVIEKGQTVTLRCDPISGHDNLYWYRRVMGKEIKFLLHFVKESKQDESGMPNNRFLAERTGGTYSTLKVQPAELEDSGVYFCASSPGSGVETQYFGPGTRLLVL.

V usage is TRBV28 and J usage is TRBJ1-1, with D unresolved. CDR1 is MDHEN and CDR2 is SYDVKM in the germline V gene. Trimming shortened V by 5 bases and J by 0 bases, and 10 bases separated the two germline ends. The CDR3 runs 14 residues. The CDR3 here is CASSNNSLNTEAFF. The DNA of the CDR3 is TGTGCCAGCAGTAATAATTCCCTGAACACTGAAGCTTTCTTT. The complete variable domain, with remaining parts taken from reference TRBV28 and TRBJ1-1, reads DVKVTQSSRYLVKRTGEKVFLECVQDMDHENMFWYRQDPGLGLRLIYFSYDVKMKEKGDIPEGYSVSREKKERFSLILESASTNQTSMYLCASSNNSLNTEAFFGQGTRLTVV.

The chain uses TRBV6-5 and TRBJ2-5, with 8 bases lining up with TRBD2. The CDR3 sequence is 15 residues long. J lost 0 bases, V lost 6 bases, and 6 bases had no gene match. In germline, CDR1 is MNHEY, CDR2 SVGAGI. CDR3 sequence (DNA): TGTGCCAGCAGGAGAAGCGGGGGATACCAAGAGACCCAGTACTTC. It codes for CASRRSGGYQETQYF.